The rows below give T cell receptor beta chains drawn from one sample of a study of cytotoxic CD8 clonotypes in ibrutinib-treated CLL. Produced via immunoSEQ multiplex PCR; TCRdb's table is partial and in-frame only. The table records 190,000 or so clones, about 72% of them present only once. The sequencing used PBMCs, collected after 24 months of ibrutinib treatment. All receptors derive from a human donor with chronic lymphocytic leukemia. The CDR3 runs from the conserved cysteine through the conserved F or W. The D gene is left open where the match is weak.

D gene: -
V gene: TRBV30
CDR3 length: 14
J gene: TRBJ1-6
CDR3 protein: CASLFTGMNSPLHF

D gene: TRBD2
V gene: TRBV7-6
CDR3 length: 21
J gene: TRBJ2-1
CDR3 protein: CASSHPDAGVTSGLAYNEQFF

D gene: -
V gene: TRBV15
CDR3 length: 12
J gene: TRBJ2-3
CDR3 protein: CAVGRTGDTQYF

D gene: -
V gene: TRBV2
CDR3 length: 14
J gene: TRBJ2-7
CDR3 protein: CASSEAGMMAEQYF

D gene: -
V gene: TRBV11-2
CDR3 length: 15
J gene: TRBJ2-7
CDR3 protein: CASSLVLQRTYEQYF

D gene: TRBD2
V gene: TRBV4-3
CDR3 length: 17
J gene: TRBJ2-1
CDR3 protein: CASSQELAGGYGREQFF

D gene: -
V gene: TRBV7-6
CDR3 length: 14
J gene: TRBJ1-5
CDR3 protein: CASSFTGFGQPQHF

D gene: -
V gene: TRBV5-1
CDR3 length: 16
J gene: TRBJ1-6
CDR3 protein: CASSLARVEENSPLHF

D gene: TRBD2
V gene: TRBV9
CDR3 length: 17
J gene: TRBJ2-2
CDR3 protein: CASSKGLAGAYTGELFF

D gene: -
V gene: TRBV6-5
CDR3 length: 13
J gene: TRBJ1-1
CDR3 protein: CASSYGEGGKAFF

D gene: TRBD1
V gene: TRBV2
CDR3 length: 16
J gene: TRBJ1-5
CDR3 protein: CASSAVGQGYDQPQHF

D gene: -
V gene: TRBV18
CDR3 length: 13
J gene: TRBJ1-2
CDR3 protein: CASSPTESYGYTF

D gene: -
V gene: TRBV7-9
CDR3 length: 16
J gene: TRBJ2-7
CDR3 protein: CASSPAQGRAPYEQYF

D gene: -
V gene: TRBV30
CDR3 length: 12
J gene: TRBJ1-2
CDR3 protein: CAWSQGLSGYTF

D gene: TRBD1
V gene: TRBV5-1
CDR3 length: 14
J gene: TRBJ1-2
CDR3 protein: CASSWAGQGEGYTF

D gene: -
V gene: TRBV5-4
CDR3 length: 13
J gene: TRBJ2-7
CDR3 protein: CASSLDRDSPQYF

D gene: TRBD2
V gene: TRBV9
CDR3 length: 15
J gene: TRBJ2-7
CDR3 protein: CASSPTLGGTYEQYF

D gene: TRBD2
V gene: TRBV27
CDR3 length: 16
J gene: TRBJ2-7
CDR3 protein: CASSLSAGAPIREQYF

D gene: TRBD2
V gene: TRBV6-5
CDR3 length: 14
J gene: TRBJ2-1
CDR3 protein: CASRATSGRPEQFF

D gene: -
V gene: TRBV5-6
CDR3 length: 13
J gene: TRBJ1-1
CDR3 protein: CASTLVGNTEAFF

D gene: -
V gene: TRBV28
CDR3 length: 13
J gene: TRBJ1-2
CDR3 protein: CASSLGGDYGYTF

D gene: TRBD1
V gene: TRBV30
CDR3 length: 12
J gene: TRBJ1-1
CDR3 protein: CAWDRANTEAFF

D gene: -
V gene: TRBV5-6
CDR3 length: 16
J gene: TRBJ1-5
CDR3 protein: CASSWGLGGGNQPQHF

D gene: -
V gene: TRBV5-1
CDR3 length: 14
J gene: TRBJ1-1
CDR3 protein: CASRPHMSDTEAFF

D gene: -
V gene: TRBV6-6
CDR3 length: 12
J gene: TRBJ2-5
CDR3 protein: CASRVGEETQYF

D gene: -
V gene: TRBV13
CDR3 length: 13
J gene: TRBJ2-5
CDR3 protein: CASSADSQETQYF

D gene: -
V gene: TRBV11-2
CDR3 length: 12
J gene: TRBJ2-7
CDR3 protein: CASSVRVYEQYF

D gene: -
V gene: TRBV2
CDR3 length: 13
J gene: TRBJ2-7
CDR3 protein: CASSEGRASGGYF

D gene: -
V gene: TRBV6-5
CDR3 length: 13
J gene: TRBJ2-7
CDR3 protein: CASSYSPSWEQYF

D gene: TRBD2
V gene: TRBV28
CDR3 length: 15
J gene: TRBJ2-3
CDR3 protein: CASSSQRGSTDTQYF

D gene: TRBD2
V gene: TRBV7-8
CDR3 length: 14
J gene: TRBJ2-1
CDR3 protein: CATALAGSYNEQFF

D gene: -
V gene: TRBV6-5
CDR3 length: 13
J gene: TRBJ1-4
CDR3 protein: CASTTGTSEKLFF

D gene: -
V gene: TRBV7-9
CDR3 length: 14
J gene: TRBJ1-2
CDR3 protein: CASSLANREWGYTF

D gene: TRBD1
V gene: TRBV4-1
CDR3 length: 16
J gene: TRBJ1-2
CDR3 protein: CASSHRGDRAYYGYTF

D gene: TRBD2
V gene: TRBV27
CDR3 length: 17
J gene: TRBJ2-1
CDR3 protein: CASNSFHSGRPNNEQFF

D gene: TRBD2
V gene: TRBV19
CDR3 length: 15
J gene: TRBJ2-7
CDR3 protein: CASSIGLAHISEQYF

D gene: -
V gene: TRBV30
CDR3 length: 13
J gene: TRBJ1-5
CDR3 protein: CAWSREGNQPQHF

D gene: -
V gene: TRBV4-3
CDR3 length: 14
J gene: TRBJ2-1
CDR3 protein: CASSQDLAGTEQFF

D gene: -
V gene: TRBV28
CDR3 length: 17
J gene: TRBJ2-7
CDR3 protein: CASNHGAGILKRYEQYF

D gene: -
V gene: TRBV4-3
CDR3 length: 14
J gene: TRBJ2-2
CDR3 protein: CASSQGSLGGELFF

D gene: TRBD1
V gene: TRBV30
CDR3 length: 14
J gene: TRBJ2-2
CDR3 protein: CARQGHSNTGELFF